The 17 T cell receptor beta chains below were found in one sample sequenced in a study. Each CDR3 protein gets one entry after TCRdb re-called the 5' RACE reads with MiXCR. Here the sample spans tens of thousands of distinct CDR3 sequences, approximately 17% being singletons. Material: naive CD4+ T cells sorted from blood. Stated subset: naive CD4+ T cells, CD4+CD45RA+CD25-. The receptors stem from a female donor with breast cancer.

The chain carries TRBV7-2 and TRBJ2-4; D is possibly TRBD1 (6 bases). Trimming shortened V by 6 bases and J by 0 bases, and 21 bases separated the two germline ends. The CDR3 runs 18 residues. CDR1 is SGHTA, CDR2 FQGNSA, per germline. The CDR3 nucleotides are TGTGCCAGCAGTCCTCCCCCCCGGCAGGGGATAGCCAAAAACATTCAGTACTTC. It translates to CASSPPPRQGIAKNIQYF.

Many counts were recorded for this clonotype. The chain joins TRBV15 to TRBJ1-5, with D unresolved. V was clipped by 6 bases and J by 0 bases, with 12 bases between them. The CDR3 extends over 15 amino acids. Germline CDR1 LNHNV, CDR2 YYDKDF (reference sequence). CDR3: CATSRGGGSNQPQHF. DNA for the CDR3: TGTGCCACCAGTCGAGGCGGAGGTAGCAATCAGCCCCAGCATTTT.

The J gene is TRBJ2-7, the V gene TRBV7-2; 10 bases match TRBD2. Germline-derived CDR1 and CDR2 are SGHTA and FQGNSA. Germline trimming cut 4 bases from V and 2 bases from J; bases unmatched to any gene: 5. There are 15 residues in the CDR3. The CDR3 loop reads CASSSSGSPPYEQYF. As DNA, the CDR3 is TGTGCCAGCAGCTCTAGCGGGAGCCCCCCCTACGAGCAGTACTTC.

This chain uses TRBV5-1 with TRBJ2-3; 9 bases line up with TRBD2. This CDR3 has 15 amino acids. The junction had 3 bases not matched to a gene; V was cut back by 4 bases and J by 0 bases. Germline V lookup: CDR1 SGHRS, CDR2 YFSETQ. As DNA, the CDR3 is TGCGCCAGCAGCCTTAGCGGGAGAAGCACAGATACGCAGTATTTT. Residues: CASSLSGRSTDTQYF.

This clonotype was counted only a few times. Compared with germline, one end of the junction differs, possibly owing to a read error. V gene TRBV18 combines with J gene TRBJ1-2; a possible D gene is TRBD1 (5 bases). The length of the CDR3 is 14 residues. Per the germline V gene, CDR1 is KGHSH and CDR2 is LQKENI. CDR3 sequence: CASSESQGNFGYTF. The DNA of the CDR3 is TGTGCCAGCTCAGAGTCGCAGGGAAACTTTGGCTACACCTTC. The full variable domain, its missing parts supplied by reference TRBV18 and TRBJ1-2, is NAGVMQNPRHLVRRRGQEARLRCSPMKGHSHVYWYRQLPEEGLKFMVYLQKENIIDESGMPKERFSAEFPKEGPSILRIQQVVRGDSAAYFCASSESQGNFGYTFGSGTRLTVV.

This clonotype has just a few counts. The rearrangement uses TRBV24-1 and TRBJ2-1; D might be TRBD2 (6 bases). Germline V gene sequence: CDR1 KGHDR, CDR2 SFDVKD. The CDR3 extends over 16 amino acids. With 7 bases removed from V and 0 bases from J, the gap between germline ends came to 15 bases. DNA of the CDR3: TGTGCCACCAGCCCCCGCCGGGACTTCTCCTACAATGAGCAGTTCTTC. Its translation: CATSPRRDFSYNEQFF.

This clonotype was counted a few times. V and J are TRBV5-1 and TRBJ2-1; no clear D gene. V was cut by 0 bases and J by 1 base, with 8 bases left in between. Germline V gene data show CDR1 as SGHRS and CDR2 as YFSETQ. This CDR3 region has 15 residues. The CDR3 loop reads CASSLASESYNEQFF. The CDR3 coding sequence is TGCGCCAGCAGCTTGGCGTCAGAATCCTACAATGAGCAGTTCTTC.

This rearrangement joins TRBV6-1 to TRBJ2-3, with 13 bases matching TRBD2. The trim removed 5 bases at V and 5 bases at J, leaving 10 bases unmatched. Germline values: CDR1 MNHNS, CDR2 SASEGT. This CDR3 is built from 17 residues. DNA for the CDR3: TGTGCCAGCAGTTCCCTGGGACTAGCGGGGCTCGGAGATACGCAGTATTTT. Its protein product is CASSSLGLAGLGDTQYF.

This clonotype occurred many times. V gene TRBV29-1 combines with J gene TRBJ1-1, with a possible D match to TRBD1 (6 bases). The CDR3 extends over 15 amino acids. Germline CDR1 reads SQVTM; CDR2 reads ANQGSEA. V lost 6 bases and J lost 4, with 21 bases in between. CDR3 region: CSVTFTQGFGTEAFF. The CDR3 DNA sequence: TGCAGCGTCACATTCACACAGGGTTTTGGCACTGAAGCTTTCTTT.

Notes on this clonotype: A clone one base away is much larger, so this may be a read error. The chain combines TRBV20-1 with TRBJ2-7; D might be TRBD2 (6 bases). Germline assignment: CDR1 DFQATT and CDR2 SNEGSKA (reference sequence). The CDR3 totals 14 residues. CDR3 loop: CNASIGTASYEQYF. The CDR3 DNA sequence: TGCAATGCTAGTATCGGGACTGCCTCCTACGAGCAGTACTTC.

Concerning this clonotype itself: The junction departs from the called germline gene at one end, perhaps through a read error. The genes are TRBV28 and TRBJ2-6, with 15 bases that match TRBD2. Germline CDR1 reads MDHEN; CDR2 reads SYDVKM. The CDR3 has 20 residues. The CDR3 DNA is TGTGCCAGCAGTTCTCCGGGACTAGCGGGAGGCCGCTCTGGGGCCAACGCCCTGACTTTC. It specifies CASSSPGLAGGRSGANALTF.

As regards this clonotype: Since the CDR3 does not end with the conserved phenylalanine or tryptophan, this likely comes from a read error. The CDR3: CATSREGAYNQPQHS. CDR3 in DNA: TGTGCCACCAGCAGAGAGGGCGCTTACAATCAGCCCCAGCATTCT. This chain connects TRBV15 to TRBJ1-5; D unclear. This CDR3 is 15 amino acids long. V dropped 0 bases and J dropped 3 bases, with 9 bases sitting between them. Germline assignment: CDR1 LNHNV and CDR2 YYDKDF (reference sequence).

This clonotype appeared a few times. The rearrangement uses TRBV29-1 and TRBJ2-1; 7 bases are shared with TRBD2. After removal of 8 bases from V and 6 bases from J, the junction contained 16 bases not matched to a gene. Germline V gene sequence: CDR1 SQVTM, CDR2 ANQGSEA. The CDR3 runs to 15 residues. CDR3 residues: CSLLPGTTFGNEQFF. In nucleotides, the CDR3 is TGCAGCCTTCTACCAGGGACTACCTTCGGCAATGAGCAGTTCTTC.

The gene calls are TRBV7-8 and TRBJ1-4; D ambiguous. This CDR3 is built from 10 residues. Deletions cut 8 bases from V and 10 bases from J, with 8 bases between. The germline CDR1 and CDR2 sequences are SGHVS and FQNEAQ. CDR3 protein: CASGRGKLFF. DNA for the CDR3: TGTGCCAGCGGCCGGGGAAAACTGTTTTTT.

This clonotype was seen more than once but under ten times. This clone may be a read error of a much larger clone one base away. V is TRBV6-5 and J is TRBJ2-3; D is unresolved. CDR1 and CDR2 (germline): MNHEY, SVGAGI. The CDR3 sequence is 16 residues long. CDR3 sequence: CANSYNPRRGTDTQYF. CDR3 in DNA: TGTGCCAACAGTTACAATCCCAGACGGGGCACAGATACGCAGTATTTT.

This clonotype turned up a few times. The genes are TRBV27 and TRBJ2-5; 7 positions agree with TRBD1. V dropped 10 bases and J dropped 0; count of bases not matched to a gene: 5. The CDR3 is made up of 13 amino acids. Germline loops: CDR1 MNHEY, CDR2 SMNVEV (reference sequence). The CDR3 reads CATKQGNQETQYF. The CDR3, as DNA: TGTGCCACTAAACAGGGGAACCAAGAGACCCAGTACTTC.

The sample holds a few counts of this clonotype. The chain combines TRBV20-1 with TRBJ1-1, with D possibly being TRBD1 (6 bases). The CDR3 runs 14 residues. The V and J ends lost 6 bases and 4 bases respectively, with 18 bases between them. Germline V gene lookup returns CDR1 DFQATT and CDR2 SNEGSKA (reference sequence). CDR3 amino acids: CSATRTAEGTEAFF. The CDR3 DNA follows: TGCAGTGCCACCCGGACAGCCGAGGGCACTGAAGCTTTCTTT.